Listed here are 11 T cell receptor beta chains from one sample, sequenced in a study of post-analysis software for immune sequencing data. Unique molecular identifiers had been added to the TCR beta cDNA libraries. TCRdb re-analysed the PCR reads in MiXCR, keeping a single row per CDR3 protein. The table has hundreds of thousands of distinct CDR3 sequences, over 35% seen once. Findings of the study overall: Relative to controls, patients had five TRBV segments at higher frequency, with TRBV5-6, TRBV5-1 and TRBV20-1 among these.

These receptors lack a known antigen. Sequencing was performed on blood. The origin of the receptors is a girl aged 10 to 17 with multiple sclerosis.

DNA for the CDR3: TGTGCCAGCGGTACCAGCGAATCGGACGAGCAGTACTTC. Translation: CASGTSESDEQYF. The V gene is TRBV28, the J gene TRBJ2-5; D call uncertain. The DNA end lines up better with TRBJ2-7; the J call may be wrong. The germline gives CDR1 MDHEN, CDR2 SYDVKM. The CDR3 consists of 13 residues.

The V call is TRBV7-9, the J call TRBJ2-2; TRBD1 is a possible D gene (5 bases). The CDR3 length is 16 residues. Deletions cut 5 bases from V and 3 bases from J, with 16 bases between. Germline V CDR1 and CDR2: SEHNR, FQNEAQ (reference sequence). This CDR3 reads CASSAQDTGYTGELFF. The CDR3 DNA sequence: TGTGCCAGCAGCGCCCAGGACACGGGTTACACCGGGGAGCTGTTTTTT.

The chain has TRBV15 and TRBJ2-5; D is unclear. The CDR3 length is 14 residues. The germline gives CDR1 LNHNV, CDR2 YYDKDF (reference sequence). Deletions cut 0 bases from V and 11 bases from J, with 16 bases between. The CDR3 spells CATSRDGRFEEQYF. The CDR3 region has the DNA TGTGCCACCAGCAGAGATGGCAGGTTTGAGGAGCAGTACTTC.

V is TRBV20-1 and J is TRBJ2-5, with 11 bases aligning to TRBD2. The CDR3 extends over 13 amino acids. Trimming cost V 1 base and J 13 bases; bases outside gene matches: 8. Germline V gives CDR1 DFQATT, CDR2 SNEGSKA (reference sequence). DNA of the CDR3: TGCAGTGCTAGAGCCCCACTAGCGGGAGTAACGTACTTC. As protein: CSARAPLAGVTYF.

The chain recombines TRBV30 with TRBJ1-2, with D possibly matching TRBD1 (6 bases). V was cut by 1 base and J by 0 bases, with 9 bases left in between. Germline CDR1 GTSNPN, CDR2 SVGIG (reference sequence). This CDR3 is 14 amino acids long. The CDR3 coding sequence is TGTGCCTGGAGTGAGGCAGGGGCTAACTATGGCTACACCTTC. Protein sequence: CAWSEAGANYGYTF.

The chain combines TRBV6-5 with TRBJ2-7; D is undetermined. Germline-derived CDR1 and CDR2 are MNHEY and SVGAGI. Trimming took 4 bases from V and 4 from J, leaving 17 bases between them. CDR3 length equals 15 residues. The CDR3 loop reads CASSFQPETGYEQYF. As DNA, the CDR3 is TGTGCCAGCAGTTTCCAGCCGGAAACGGGTTACGAGCAGTACTTC.

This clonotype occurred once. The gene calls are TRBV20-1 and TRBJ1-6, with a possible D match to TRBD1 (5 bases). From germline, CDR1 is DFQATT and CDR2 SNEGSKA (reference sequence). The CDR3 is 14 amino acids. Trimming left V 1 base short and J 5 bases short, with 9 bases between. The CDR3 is CSARGDGDNSPLHF. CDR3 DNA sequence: TGCAGTGCTAGAGGGGACGGGGATAATTCACCCCTCCACTTT.

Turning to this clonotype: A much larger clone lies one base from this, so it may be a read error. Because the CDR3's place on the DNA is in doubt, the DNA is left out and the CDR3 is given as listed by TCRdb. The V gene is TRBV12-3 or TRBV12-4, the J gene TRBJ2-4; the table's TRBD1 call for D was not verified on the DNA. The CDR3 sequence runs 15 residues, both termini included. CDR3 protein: CASSFGQGIGETQHF.

DNA of the CDR3: TGCGCCAGCAGCTTGGCCGCAGGGCAAGGTGAAAAACTGTTTTTT. As protein: CASSLAAGQGEKLFF. The genes are TRBV5-1 and TRBJ1-4, with D maybe TRBD1 (5 bases). The CDR3 consists of 15 residues. V lost 0 bases to trimming and J lost 7 bases, with 13 bases between them. CDR1 is SGHRS, CDR2 YFSETQ, per germline.

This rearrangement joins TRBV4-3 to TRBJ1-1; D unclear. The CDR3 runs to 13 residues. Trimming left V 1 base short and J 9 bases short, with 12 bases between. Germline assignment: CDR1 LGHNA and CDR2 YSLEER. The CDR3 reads CASSQGPGRKAFF. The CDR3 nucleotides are TGCGCCAGCAGCCAAGGTCCAGGAAGGAAAGCTTTCTTT.

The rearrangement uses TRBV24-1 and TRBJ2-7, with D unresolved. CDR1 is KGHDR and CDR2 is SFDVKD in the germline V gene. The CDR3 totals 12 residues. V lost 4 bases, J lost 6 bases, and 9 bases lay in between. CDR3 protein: CATSEDTSEQYF. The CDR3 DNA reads TGTGCCACCAGTGAAGACACTTCCGAGCAGTACTTC.